Presented here are 22 T cell receptor beta chains from one specimen sequenced in a study of T-cell reconstitution after alpha-beta-depleted transplantation in children. Unique molecular identifiers tagged the TCRbeta library. MiXCR, run by TCRdb on the PCR reads, gives a single entry per CDR3 protein. The table has hundreds of thousands of distinct CDR3 sequences, over 10% seen once. Sequencing used PBMCs, mostly from graft donor cells, obtained 360 days after TCRalphabeta/CD19-depleted stem cell transplant. The source of these receptors is a male patient aged 5 to 17 who had a stem cell transplant for acute myeloid leukemia, so the T cells may come from the graft donor.

The J gene is TRBJ2-1, the V gene TRBV21-1; the D call of TRBD1 is as the table states it, not checked on the DNA. TRBV21-1 corresponds to a pseudogene. The CDR3 is 17 residues long. This CDR3 reads CASSKGPGGLTYNEQFF. The CDR3 bases are TGTGCCAGCAGCAAAGGCCCGGGAGGCCTAACCTACAATGAGCAGTTCTTC.

This clonotype was picked up a small number of times. The V and J genes are TRBV3-1 and TRBJ2-2; 14 bases map to TRBD2. Germline lookup yields CDR1 LGHDT and CDR2 YNNKEL (reference sequence). The V segment lost 3 bases and the J segment 5 bases; nucleotides outside the gene matches: 5. There are 17 residues in the CDR3. CDR3 loop: CASSHARLAGGTGELFF. For the CDR3, the DNA is TGTGCCAGCAGCCATGCGCGACTAGCGGGAGGGACCGGGGAGCTGTTTTTT.

The rearrangement links TRBV11-1 to TRBJ2-7; TRBD1 or TRBD2 may be the D gene (6 bases each). From germline, CDR1 is SGHAT and CDR2 FQDESV (reference sequence). The length of the CDR3 is 19 residues. V was shortened by 0 bases and J by 3 bases, with 24 bases between the two germline ends. The CDR3 reads CASSLAQGHFWTKSYEQYF. The CDR3 DNA reads as TGTGCCAGCAGCTTAGCTCAGGGACATTTTTGGACTAAAAGCTACGAGCAGTACTTC.

The sample holds a few counts of this clonotype. The rearrangement joins TRBV20-1 to TRBJ2-5; 8 bases fit TRBD1. Germline V gene lookup returns CDR1 DFQATT and CDR2 SNEGSKA (reference sequence). V dropped 6 bases and J dropped 6; count of bases not matched to a gene: 9. CDR3 length: 13 residues. CDR3 nucleotides: TGCAGTGCCCCATCGACAGGGGTACAGACCCAGTACTTC. Encoded protein: CSAPSTGVQTQYF.

The sample holds many counts of this clonotype. CDR3 DNA sequence: TGTGCCACACAGGGTCTTAGGACTAATGAAAAACTGTTTTTT. It yields the protein CATQGLRTNEKLFF. V gene TRBV6-5 combines with J gene TRBJ1-4; D might be TRBD1 (6 bases). Germline loops: CDR1 MNHEY, CDR2 SVGAGI. The length of the CDR3 is 14 residues. V lost 10 bases and J lost 2, with 14 bases in between.

This clonotype appeared many times. The chain joins TRBV28 to TRBJ2-7, with D possibly TRBD1 on 6 matching bases. Deletions cut 3 bases from V and 0 bases from J, with 21 bases between. The germline V gene encodes CDR1 MDHEN and CDR2 SYDVKM. This CDR3 contains 18 residues. Written as DNA, the CDR3 is TGTGCCAGCAGTTTGAAGAGGTACCGGGACAATATCTCCTACGAGCAGTACTTC. As protein: CASSLKRYRDNISYEQYF. Supplemented by reference TRBV28 and TRBJ2-7, the full variable domain reads DVKVTQSSRYLVKRTGEKVFLECVQDMDHENMFWYRQDPGLGLRLIYFSYDVKMKEKGDIPEGYSVSREKKERFSLILESASTNQTSMYLCASSLKRYRDNISYEQYFGPGTRLTVT.

This clonotype has just a few counts. The chain links TRBV21-1 to TRBJ2-5; the D call in the table, TRBD2, was not verified against the DNA. TRBV21-1 is listed as a pseudogene. This CDR3 has 15 residues. CDR3 sequence: CASSIGASGTETQYF. The CDR3, as DNA: TGTGCCAGCAGCATTGGGGCTAGCGGGACAGAGACCCAGTACTTC.

This clonotype was recorded a few times. The chain joins TRBV7-8 to TRBJ2-1, with TRBD1 as a possible D gene (6 bases). The CDR3 is 16 residues long. The V end lost 5 bases, the J end lost 0 bases, and 14 bases lay between the germline ends. Germline lookup yields CDR1 SGHVS and CDR2 FQNEAQ. CDR3 bases: TGTGCCAGCAGCCCTACGACAGGCCTCTCCTACAATGAGCAGTTCTTC. Protein product: CASSPTTGLSYNEQFF. Drawing the rest from reference TRBV7-8 and TRBJ2-1, the complete variable domain is GAGVSQSPRYKVAKRGQDVALRCDPISGHVSLFWYQQALGQGPEFLTYFQNEAQLDKSGLPSDRFFAERPEGSVSTLKIQRTQQEDSAVYLCASSPTTGLSYNEQFFGPGTRLTVL.

This clonotype was seen repeatedly, ten times or more. The chain joins TRBV20-1 to TRBJ2-2; D is uncertain. Looked up from germline, CDR1 is DFQATT and CDR2 is SNEGSKA (reference sequence). This CDR3 has 13 amino acids. Trimming stripped 8 bases from V and 0 bases from J, with 10 bases between. CDR3 amino acids: CSMVAANTGELFF. The CDR3 DNA follows: TGCAGTATGGTGGCAGCGAACACCGGGGAGCTGTTTTTT.

This clonotype was seen only a few times. The chain joins TRBV9 to TRBJ2-1, with no clear D. The germline CDR1 and CDR2 sequences are SGDLS and YYNGEE. V lost 4 bases to trimming and J lost 0 bases, with 14 bases between them. This CDR3 is built from 16 residues. CDR3 in DNA: TGTGCCAGCAGCCCCCTAAGTAAGAGCTCCTACAATGAGCAGTTCTTC. The encoded protein is CASSPLSKSSYNEQFF.

The V gene is TRBV29-1, the J gene TRBJ2-1; 9 bases map to TRBD2. V was pared by 6 bases and J by 8 bases, with 8 bases of the junction left unmatched. This CDR3 has 13 amino acids. Germline loops: CDR1 SQVTM, CDR2 ANQGSEA. CDR3 amino acids: CSVASGNLDEQFF. The CDR3 DNA follows: TGCAGCGTCGCTAGCGGGAATCTGGATGAGCAGTTCTTC.

This clonotype came up a few times. The chain carries TRBV6-5 and TRBJ2-7, with 7 bases fitting TRBD2. CDR1 is MNHEY and CDR2 is SVGAGI in the germline V gene. The CDR3 runs 14 residues. With 2 bases clipped from V and 7 bases from J, the junction kept 8 bases outside the gene matches. CDR3 in amino acids: CASSYTGGRGEQYF. CDR3 nucleotides: TGTGCCAGCAGTTACACGGGGGGACGGGGAGAGCAGTACTTC.

The V and J genes are TRBV20-1 and TRBJ1-2; D remains ambiguous. The CDR3 loop spans 13 amino acids. CDR1 and CDR2 from the germline V gene are DFQATT and SNEGSKA (reference sequence). V lost 6 bases, J lost 3 bases, and 14 bases lay in between. Written as DNA, the CDR3 is TGCAGTGCCCACTTTTACCGGGACTATGGCTACACCTTC. It is translated as CSAHFYRDYGYTF.

This clonotype was detected many times. V usage is TRBV28 and J usage is TRBJ2-1, with 12 positions matching TRBD1. Per germline, CDR1 MDHEN and CDR2 SYDVKM. With V trimmed by 4 bases and J by 6 bases, 10 bases remained unmatched. CDR3 length: 17 residues. The CDR3 nucleotides are TGTGCCAGCAGTTCTGAGCGGCCGGGACAGGGGGCCAATGAGCAGTTCTTC. It translates to CASSSERPGQGANEQFF.

This clonotype has a count of ten or more. The chain recombines TRBV5-1 with TRBJ1-2; perhaps TRBD1 as D (5 bases). The CDR3 contains 14 residues. CDR1 and CDR2 (germline): SGHRS, YFSETQ. V was clipped by 0 bases and J by 5 bases, with 11 bases between them. This chain's CDR3 is CASSLEGTQYGYTF. Here the CDR3 DNA reads TGCGCCAGCAGCTTGGAGGGGACGCAGTATGGCTACACCTTC.

This chain joins TRBV9 and TRBJ2-6; no definite D call. The germline V gene encodes CDR1 SGDLS and CDR2 YYNGEE. V shed 0 bases and J shed 2 bases, with 6 bases lying between them. The CDR3 is 15 residues long. This CDR3 reads CASSVVGPGANVLTF. Written as DNA, the CDR3 is TGTGCCAGCAGCGTAGTCGGGCCTGGGGCCAACGTCCTGACTTTC.

This clonotype was picked up a small number of times. The V and J genes are TRBV27 and TRBJ2-1; TRBD2 agrees at 10 bases. Germline CDR1 reads MNHEY; CDR2 reads SMNVEV (reference sequence). The CDR3 is 14 amino acids. V lost 7 bases, J lost 5 bases, and 5 bases stayed unmatched. The CDR3 reads CASKGLAVNNEQFF. For the CDR3, the DNA is TGTGCCAGCAAAGGACTAGCGGTTAACAATGAGCAGTTCTTC.

This chain connects TRBV13 to TRBJ2-7; D is unclear. The CDR3 runs 13 residues. The V gene lost 4 bases and the J gene lost 3 bases, with 10 bases spanning the gap. Per the germline V gene, CDR1 is PRHDT and CDR2 is FYEKMQ (reference sequence). This CDR3 reads CASSSSSGYEQYF. CDR3 DNA sequence: TGTGCCAGCAGCTCATCTTCGGGCTACGAGCAGTACTTC. The whole variable domain, remainder taken from reference TRBV13 and TRBJ2-7, is AAGVIQSPRHLIKEKRETATLKCYPIPRHDTVYWYQQGPGQDPQFLISFYEKMQSDKGSIPDRFSAQQFSDYHSELNMSSLELGDSALYFCASSSSSGYEQYFGPGTRLTVT.

The chain uses TRBV25-1 and TRBJ2-7; the D gene could be TRBD1 or TRBD2 (5 bases each). V was cut by 5 bases and J by 6 bases, with 17 bases left in between. The CDR3 has 14 residues. The germline gives CDR1 MGHDK, CDR2 SYGVNS. DNA of the CDR3: TGTGCCAGCAGTCCCCCTGGGTGGGACCCCGAGCAGTACTTC. Translated: CASSPPGWDPEQYF.

This clonotype has at least ten counts. This sequence joins TRBV29-1 and TRBJ1-1; TRBD1 matches 9 bases. With V trimmed by 5 bases and J by 6 bases, 4 bases remained unmatched. CDR1 and CDR2 from the germline V gene are SQVTM and ANQGSEA. This CDR3 has 12 amino acids. CDR3 DNA: TGCAGCGTTCGGACAGGGGTCTCTGAAGCTTTCTTT. Translated: CSVRTGVSEAFF.

This clonotype has a count of ten or more. The chain employs TRBV29-1 and TRBJ2-7; the match to TRBD1 covers 8 bases. Trimming cost V 2 bases and J 4 bases; bases outside gene matches: 7. The CDR3 spans 14 residues. Germline V lookup: CDR1 SQVTM, CDR2 ANQGSEA. CDR3 in amino acids: CSVETPGGLYEQYF. CDR3 nucleotide sequence: TGCAGCGTTGAAACACCAGGGGGCCTATACGAGCAGTACTTC.

This clonotype was detected only a few times. The rearrangement links TRBV6-5 to TRBJ2-1; TRBD1 matches 7 bases. The germline V gene encodes CDR1 MNHEY and CDR2 SVGAGI. V dropped 8 bases and J dropped 4; count of bases not matched to a gene: 8. This CDR3 contains 14 residues. The CDR3 coding sequence is TGTGCCAGCCAACAGGGGCAAATATACAATGAGCAGTTCTTC. This encodes CASQQGQIYNEQFF.